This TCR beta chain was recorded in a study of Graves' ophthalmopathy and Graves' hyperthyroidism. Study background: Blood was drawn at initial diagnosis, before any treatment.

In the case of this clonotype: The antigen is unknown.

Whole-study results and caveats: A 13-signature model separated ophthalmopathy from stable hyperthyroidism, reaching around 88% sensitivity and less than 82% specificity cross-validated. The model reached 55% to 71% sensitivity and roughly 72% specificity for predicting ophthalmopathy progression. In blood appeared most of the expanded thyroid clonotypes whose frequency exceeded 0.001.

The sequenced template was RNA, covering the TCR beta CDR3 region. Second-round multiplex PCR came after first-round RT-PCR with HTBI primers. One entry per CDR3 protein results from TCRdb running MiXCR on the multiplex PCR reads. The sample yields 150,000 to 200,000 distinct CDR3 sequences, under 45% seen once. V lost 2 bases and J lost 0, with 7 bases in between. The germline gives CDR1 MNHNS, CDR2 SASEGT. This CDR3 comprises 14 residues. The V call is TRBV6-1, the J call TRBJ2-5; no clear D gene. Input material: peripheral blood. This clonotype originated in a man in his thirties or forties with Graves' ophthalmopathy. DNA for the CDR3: TGTGCCAGCAGTGAATGGCGGAACCAAGAGACCCAGTACTTC. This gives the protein CASSEWRNQETQYF.